This TCR beta chain was documented in a study of cytomegalovirus exposure and HLA in healthy donors. General study points: Across donors, most TCRs were seen rarely, yet some public ones were widespread. Trimming of TCR beta V- and J-genes showed a link, identified in a later analysis, to a missense DCLRE1C variant.

The CDR3 consists of 16 residues. Looked up from germline, CDR1 is SGHTA and CDR2 is FQGTGA. The V gene lost 5 bases and the J gene lost 4 bases, with 18 bases spanning the gap. The PCR had 60 Vbeta and 13 Jbeta primers. How the authors handled the data: Some 80 million unique TCR beta chains, 9 million to 11 million shared, were counted in a later analysis. The table came from immunoSEQ multiplex PCR; TCRdb's copy has only in-frame clones and leaves some out. For V, J and clone size, that table is used; D and trimming come from the DNA. Here the sample spans about 59,000 clones, about 80% being singletons. For this clone: Its antigen is still unknown.

The gene calls are TRBV7-3 and TRBJ2-1; D might be TRBD1 (6 bases). This TCR came from a woman between 40 and 55 years old in good health and CMV-seronegative. The source material was PBMCs. CDR3 sequence (DNA): TGTGCCAGCAGCCCGCTCCCCGGGGACACTTACAATGAGCAGTTCTTC. This gives the protein CASSPLPGDTYNEQFF.